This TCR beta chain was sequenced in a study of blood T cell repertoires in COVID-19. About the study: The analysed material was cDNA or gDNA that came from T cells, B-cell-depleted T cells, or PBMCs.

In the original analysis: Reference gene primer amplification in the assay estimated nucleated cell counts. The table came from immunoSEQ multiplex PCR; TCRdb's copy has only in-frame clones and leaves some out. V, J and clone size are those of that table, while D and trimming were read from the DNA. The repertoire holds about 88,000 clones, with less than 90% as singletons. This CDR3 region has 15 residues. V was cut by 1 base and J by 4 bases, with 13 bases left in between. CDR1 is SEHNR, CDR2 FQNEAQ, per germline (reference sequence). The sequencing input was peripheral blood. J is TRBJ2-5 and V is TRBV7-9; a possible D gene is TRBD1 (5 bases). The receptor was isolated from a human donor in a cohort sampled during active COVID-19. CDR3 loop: CASSLGQGISETQYF. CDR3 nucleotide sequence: TGTGCCAGCAGCTTAGGGCAGGGAATCTCAGAGACCCAGTACTTC. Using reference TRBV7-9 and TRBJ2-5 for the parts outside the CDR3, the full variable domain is DTGVSQNPRHKITKRGQNVTFRCDPISEHNRLYWYRQTLGQGPEFLTYFQNEAQLEKSRLLSDRFSAERPKGSFSTLEIQRTEQGDSAMYLCASSLGQGISETQYFGPGTRLLVL.